This entry describes one T cell receptor beta chain. Its antigen is not identified. The same CDR3 can be traced to other DNA sequences in this sample. The data were taken from a study of a mutant IDH1 vaccine in newly diagnosed glioma. Overall study: Patients had eight vaccinations, in weeks 1, 3, 5, 7, 11, 15, 19 and 23. Radiotherapy alone preceded vaccination by 4-6 weeks; alternatively, vaccination started with temozolomide cycles. The therapy given earlier, which was standard therapy, consisted of radiotherapy, temozolomide, or both, and most of the patients received both.

Documented time point: week 11, during vaccination. Vaccination comprised doses that each held 300 ug of mutant IDH1 20-mer peptide, plus topical imiquimod. Donors had new WHO grade 3 or 4 IDH1-mutant, ATRX-lost astrocytomas. V was cut by 0 bases and J by 0 bases, with 9 bases left in between. Per the germline V gene, CDR1 is MNHEY and CDR2 is SVGAGI. This CDR3 is built from 15 residues. Repertoires were generated with immunoSEQ multiplex PCR, while TCRdb's copy carries only in-frame clones and drops some. The sample records more than 50,000 clones, 80% being singletons. The sample was PBMCs, taken from a glioma patient whose treatment included an IDH1 peptide vaccine. The J gene is TRBJ2-7, the V gene TRBV6-5; possibly TRBD2 for D (5 bases). This TCR was recovered from a man aged 45-65 years with glioma. CDR3 region: CASSYSSGSSYEQYF. In DNA, the CDR3 is TGTGCCAGCAGTTACTCGAGCGGAAGCTCCTACGAGCAGTACTTC.